These 7 T cell receptor beta chains came from one sample sequenced in a study of OX40 agonist ivuxolimab in advanced cancers. Sequenced by immunoSEQ multiplex PCR; TCRdb stores in-frame clones only, minus some. Of roughly 24,000 clones listed, 85% to 90% are singletons. The sample was CD4+ or CD8+ T cells sorted from blood, taken in a trial of the OX40 agonist ivuxolimab. The receptors shown here come from an adult with an advanced solid tumor such as melanoma, head and neck, liver or kidney cancer.

The V gene is TRBV9, the J gene TRBJ2-7, with 9 bases identical to TRBD1. The CDR3 covers 15 residues. V dropped 0 bases and J dropped 0; count of bases not matched to a gene: 1. The V gene's germline CDR1 is SGDLS and CDR2 YYNGEE. CDR3: CASSVGDRASYEQYF. CDR3 in DNA: TGTGCCAGCAGCGTAGGGGACAGGGCCTCCTACGAGCAGTACTTC.

The rearrangement joins TRBV4-2 to TRBJ2-7; 7 positions agree with TRBD1. The CDR3 sequence is 16 residues long. V dropped 0 bases and J dropped 1; count of bases not matched to a gene: 6. Germline assignment: CDR1 LGHNA and CDR2 YNFKEQ. The CDR3: CASSQETGMASYEQYF. DNA for the CDR3: TGTGCCAGCAGCCAAGAGACAGGGATGGCTTCCTACGAGCAGTACTTC.

The rearrangement links TRBV5-4 to TRBJ2-7; TRBD1 agrees at 8 bases. Germline CDR1 reads SGHNT; CDR2 reads YYREEE (reference sequence). The CDR3 contains 15 residues. V lost 3 bases to trimming and J lost 0 bases; unmatched junction nucleotides: 5. In DNA form, the CDR3 reads TGTGCCAGCAGCTCTACAGGGGGGCACTCCTACGAGCAGTACTTC. Translating gives CASSSTGGHSYEQYF.

This chain links TRBV6-6 with TRBJ2-5; a weak D match, TRBD1 (5 bases). The CDR3 extends over 14 amino acids. The V and J ends lost 7 bases and 2 bases respectively, with 14 bases between them. CDR1 is MNHNY, CDR2 SVGAGI, per germline (reference sequence). CDR3 DNA sequence: TGTGCCAGCAAGTATGCAGGGCAACAAGAGACCCAGTACTTC. It is translated as CASKYAGQQETQYF.

This chain connects TRBV2 to TRBJ1-5; tentative D call: TRBD1 (5 bases). Per the germline V gene, CDR1 is SNHLY and CDR2 is FYNNEI. CDR3 length: 15 amino acids. V dropped 4 bases and J dropped 7 bases, with 17 bases sitting between them. The CDR3 DNA reads TGTGCCAGCAGTGGACGGATGGGGGATGAACAGCCCCAGCATTTT. It codes for CASSGRMGDEQPQHF.

This clone is a singleton in its sample. The chain is built from TRBV11-2 and TRBJ1-1; no clear D. V shed 2 bases and J shed 1 base, with 5 bases lying between them. This CDR3 is 13 amino acids long. Per germline, CDR1 SGHAT and CDR2 FQNNGV. The CDR3: CASSLFANTEAFF. The DNA for the CDR3 is TGTGCCAGCAGCTTATTTGCGAACACTGAAGCTTTCTTT. Filled out from reference TRBV11-2 and TRBJ1-1, the complete variable domain reads EAGVAQSPRYKIIEKRQSVAFWCNPISGHATLYWYQQILGQGPKLLIQFQNNGVVDDSQLPKDRFSAERLKGVDSTLKIQPAKLEDSAVYLCASSLFANTEAFFGQGTRLTVV.

V usage is TRBV7-9 and J usage is TRBJ2-7; TRBD1 might be the D (5 bases). Germline V gives CDR1 SEHNR, CDR2 FQNEAQ (reference sequence). V was pared by 4 bases and J by 4 bases, with 11 bases between. CDR3 length equals 13 residues. CDR3 coding DNA: TGTGCCAGCAGCTGGGGCAGCTCATACGAGCAGTACTTC. Its protein product is CASSWGSSYEQYF.